This T cell receptor beta chain originates from a study of preoperative IRX-2 immunotherapy in early breast cancer (dated by TCRdb to the late 2010s). Sample treatment or condition, as interpreted from the label and publication: preoperative locoregional IRX-2 cytokine immunotherapy. The samples were obtained from a phase Ib study that tested preoperative, locoregional IRX-2 cytokine immunotherapy designed to prime immune responses. The donors were early-stage breast cancer patients who were given IRX-2 prior to surgery. The library was built by means of the immunoSEQ multiplex PCR assay. Held by TCRdb, this immuneACCESS table contains in-frame sequences only and omits some clones. Under half of the omission traces to an unresolved V gene where checked; the cause of the rest is unknown. A total of more than 20,000 clones appear in this sample, around 80% of them only once. The biggest ten clones account for around 6.5% of the sample.

There are 17 amino acids in the CDR3, from cysteine to phenylalanine inclusive. The entry retains the CDR3 DNA only, 51 bases that are in frame from base 1. The trim is 0 bases for V and 0 bases for J, with a gap of 12 bases between the germline ends. In the germline V gene, CDR1 corresponds to MNHGY and CDR2 to SAAAGT. With respect to this clone: Its cognate antigen has yet to be identified. One base away there is no much larger clone; base qualities are not given.

This chain joins TRBV6-8 to TRBJ2-1; the D gene could be TRBD1 or TRBD2, each one agreeing over 5 bases. The source is a human donor with breast cancer. The specimen comprised lymph node tissue, sampled after IRX-2 immunotherapy. The CDR3 here reads CASSYSLVGPSYNEQFF. The sequence in DNA is TGTGCCAGCAGTTACTCCCTAGTGGGACCCTCCTACAATGAGCAGTTCTTC.